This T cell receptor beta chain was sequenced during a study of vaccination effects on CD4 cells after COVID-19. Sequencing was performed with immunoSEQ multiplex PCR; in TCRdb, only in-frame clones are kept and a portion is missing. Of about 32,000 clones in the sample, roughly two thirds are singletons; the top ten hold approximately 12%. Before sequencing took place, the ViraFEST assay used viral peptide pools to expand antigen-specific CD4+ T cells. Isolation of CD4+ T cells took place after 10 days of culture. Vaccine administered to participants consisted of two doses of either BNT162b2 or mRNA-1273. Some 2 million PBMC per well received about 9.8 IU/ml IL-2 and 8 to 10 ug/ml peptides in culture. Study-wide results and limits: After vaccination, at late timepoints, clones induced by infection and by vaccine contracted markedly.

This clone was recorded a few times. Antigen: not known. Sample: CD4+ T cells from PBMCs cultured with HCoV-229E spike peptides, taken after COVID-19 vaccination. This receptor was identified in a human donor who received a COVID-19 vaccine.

CDR3 region: CASLKEWGAGSPLHF. DNA for the CDR3: TGTGCCAGCCTAAAAGAATGGGGGGCTGGTTCACCCCTCCACTTT. The genes are TRBV6-5 and TRBJ1-6; maybe TRBD1 (6 bases). This CDR3 has 15 residues. The germline V gene encodes CDR1 MNHEY and CDR2 SVGAGI. V lost 8 bases, J lost 9 bases, and 20 bases lay in between.